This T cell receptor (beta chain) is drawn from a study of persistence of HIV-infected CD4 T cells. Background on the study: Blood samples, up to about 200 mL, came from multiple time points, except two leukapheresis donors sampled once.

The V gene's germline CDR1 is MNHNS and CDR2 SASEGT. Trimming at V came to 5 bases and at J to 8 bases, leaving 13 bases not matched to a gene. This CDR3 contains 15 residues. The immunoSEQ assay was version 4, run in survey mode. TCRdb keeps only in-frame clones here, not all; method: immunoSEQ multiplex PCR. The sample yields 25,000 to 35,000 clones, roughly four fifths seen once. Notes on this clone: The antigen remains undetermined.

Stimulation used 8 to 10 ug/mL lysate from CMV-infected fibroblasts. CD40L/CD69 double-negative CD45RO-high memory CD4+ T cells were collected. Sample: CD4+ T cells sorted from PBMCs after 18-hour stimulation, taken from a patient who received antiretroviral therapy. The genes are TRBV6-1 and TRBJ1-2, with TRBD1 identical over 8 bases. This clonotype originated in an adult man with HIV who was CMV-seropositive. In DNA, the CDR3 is TGTGCCAGCAGTAAGAAGGACAGGGCAGATCACGGCTACACCTTC. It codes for CASSKKDRADHGYTF.